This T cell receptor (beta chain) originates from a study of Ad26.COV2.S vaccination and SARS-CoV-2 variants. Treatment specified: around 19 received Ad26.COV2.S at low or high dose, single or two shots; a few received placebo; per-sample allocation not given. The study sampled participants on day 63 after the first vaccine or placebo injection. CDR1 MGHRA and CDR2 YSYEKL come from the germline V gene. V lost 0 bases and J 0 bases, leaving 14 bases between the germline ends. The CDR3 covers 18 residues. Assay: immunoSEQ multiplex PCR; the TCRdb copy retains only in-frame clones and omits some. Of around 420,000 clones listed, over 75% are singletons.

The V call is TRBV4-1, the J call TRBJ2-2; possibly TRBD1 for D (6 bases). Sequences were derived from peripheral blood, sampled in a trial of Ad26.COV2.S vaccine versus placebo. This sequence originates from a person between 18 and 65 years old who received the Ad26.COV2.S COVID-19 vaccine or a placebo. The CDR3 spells CASSQDQGQIANTGELFF. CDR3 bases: TGCGCCAGCAGCCAAGATCAAGGACAGATCGCGAACACCGGGGAGCTGTTTTTT.